This is a list of T cell receptor beta chains from one sample in a study of cytomegalovirus exposure and HLA in healthy donors. TCRdb's copy holds only in-frame clones and misses some; the assay was immunoSEQ multiplex PCR. The profile shows some 54,000 clones, around 80% of them singletons. The sequenced sample consisted of PBMCs. These receptors came from a male donor in good health and CMV-seronegative. The CDR3 runs from the conserved cysteine through the conserved F or W. Each record gives: D gene, V gene, J gene, clone size, CDR3 DNA, CDR3 protein. The D gene is left open where the match is weak. Some rows mark clone size as missing; the rest say once, few, many or name a class of expanded clone.

NA	TRBV6-1	TRBJ1-1	NA	TGTGCCAGCAGTGAGTCGCGGGGCAGGGTACGGGCTTTCTTT	CASSESRGRVRAFF
NA	TRBV13	TRBJ2-7	NA	TGTGCCAGCAGCTTAGCCCCCGAGACAGGTTACTCCTACGAGCAGTACTTC	CASSLAPETGYSYEQYF
TRBD2	TRBV30	TRBJ2-3	NA	TGTGCCTGGAGTACAAAACCGGGACTAGCGACAGATACGCAGTATTTT	CAWSTKPGLATDTQYF
NA	TRBV7-3	TRBJ2-5	NA	TGTGCCAGCAGCTTATCGGGCGGACTGCGCGGGACCCAGTACTTC	CASSLSGGLRGTQYF
NA	TRBV6-5	TRBJ2-3	NA	TGTGCCAGCAGTTACCAGATGGGGGGAGATACGCAGTATTTT	CASSYQMGGDTQYF
TRBD2	TRBV7-3	TRBJ2-1	once	TGTGCCAGCAGCCCGGGAGGTCGGAATGAGCAGTTCTTC	CASSPGGRNEQFF
TRBD1	TRBV27	TRBJ2-5	NA	TGTGCCAGCAGTTTGGCCTTGACAGGGGCGCAGGAGACCCAGTACTTC	CASSLALTGAQETQYF
NA	TRBV7-8	TRBJ2-2	NA	TGTGCCAGCAGCTTAACTGGGGGAGGTCACACCGGGGAGCTGTTTTTT	CASSLTGGGHTGELFF
NA	TRBV30	TRBJ1-4	NA	TGTGCCTGGAGTGACAGGGAGCCTAATGAAAAACTGTTTTTT	CAWSDREPNEKLFF
TRBD1	TRBV6-1	TRBJ1-5	once	TGTGCCAGCAGACAACAGGGGCATAGCAATCAGCCCCAGCATTTT	CASRQQGHSNQPQHF